A selection of T cell receptor beta chains follows, all from one sample in a study of blood T cell repertoires in COVID-19. Profiling relied on immunoSEQ multiplex PCR, and the TCRdb table lists in-frame clones only, not all of them. The profile shows some 240,000 clones, 70% to 90% of them singletons. Sequenced sample: PBMCs or T cells enriched from blood (not recorded which). The receptor set was obtained from a woman aged 45-60 years who had been exposed to COVID-19. The CDR3 runs from the conserved cysteine through the conserved F or W. D genes are given only for firm matches. Some rows have no size entry. The others give once, few or many, or a class for an expanded clone.

clone size,CDR3 length,V gene,J gene,D gene,CDR3 protein,CDR3 DNA
NA,13,TRBV29-1,TRBJ1-5,NA,CSVEPSDYQPQHF,TGCAGCGTTGAGCCGTCTGACTATCAGCCCCAGCATTTT
NA,14,TRBV4-3,TRBJ1-1,NA,CASSQDLGGAEAFF,TGCGCCAGCAGCCAAGATCTGGGGGGGGCTGAAGCTTTCTTT
NA,15,TRBV19,TRBJ2-7,TRBD1,CASSARQGAVDEQYF,TGTGCCAGTAGTGCGAGACAGGGAGCCGTCGACGAGCAGTACTTC
once,14,TRBV28,TRBJ2-7,TRBD1,CASSLTGVSYEQYF,TGTGCCAGCAGCCTGACAGGGGTAAGCTACGAGCAGTACTTC
once,18,TRBV28,TRBJ2-2,TRBD1,CASTEPPGQGANTGELFF,TGTGCCAGCACGGAGCCTCCGGGACAGGGAGCGAACACCGGGGAGCTGTTTTTT
NA,15,TRBV5-1,TRBJ1-1,TRBD1,CASSRGTGGSTEAFF,TGCGCCAGCAGCCGGGGGACAGGAGGTAGCACTGAAGCTTTCTTT
NA,16,TRBV19,TRBJ2-1,TRBD2,CASSKWTSGIWNEQFF,TGTGCCAGTAGTAAGTGGACTAGCGGCATATGGAATGAGCAGTTCTTC
NA,15,TRBV3-1/TRBV3-2,TRBJ1-6,NA,CASSQDSGVNSPLHF,TGTGCCAGCAGCCAAGATTCCGGGGTTAATTCACCCCTCCACTTT
once,14,TRBV28,TRBJ2-7,TRBD1,CASRGGSRTYEQYF,TGTGCCAGCAGAGGGGGCAGTCGAACCTACGAGCAGTACTTC
NA,16,TRBV9,TRBJ1-1,NA,CASTYPPGGGDTEAFF,TGTGCCAGCACCTACCCACCTGGGGGAGGGGACACTGAAGCTTTCTTT
NA,19,TRBV28,TRBJ1-5,NA,CASWAGQIGSARRNQPQHF,TGTGCCAGCTGGGCCGGGCAAATTGGGAGTGCACGACGGAATCAGCCCCAGCATTTT
few,13,TRBV30,TRBJ1-5,NA,CAWSDPGSQPQHF,TGTGCCTGGAGTGACCCGGGGAGTCAGCCCCAGCATTTT
few,16,TRBV2,TRBJ1-2,TRBD1,CASTDRPTVGYYGYTF,TGTGCCAGCACGGACAGGCCCACAGTAGGCTACTATGGCTACACCTTC
NA,15,TRBV9,TRBJ1-2,NA,CASSVGALGGNGYTF,TGTGCCAGCAGCGTAGGGGCTCTCGGGGGGAATGGCTACACCTTC
NA,15,TRBV19,TRBJ1-1,TRBD1,CASSIRQGRNTEAFF,TGTGCCAGTAGTATACGACAGGGGCGTAACACTGAAGCTTTCTTT
NA,12,TRBV3-1/TRBV3-2,TRBJ1-1,NA,CASSRYRSEAFF,TGTGCCAGCAGCCGATATAGGAGTGAAGCTTTCTTT
NA,16,TRBV3-1/TRBV3-2,TRBJ1-1,NA,CASSHVAPTGRTEAFF,TGTGCCAGCAGCCACGTGGCCCCAACAGGGCGCACTGAAGCTTTCTTT
NA,14,TRBV18,TRBJ2-7,NA,CASSKDAVTYEQYF,TGTGCCAGCTCAAAGGATGCGGTAACCTACGAGCAGTACTTC
once,11,TRBV5-1,TRBJ1-2,NA,CATRLDGGYTF,TGCGCCACCCGCCTCGACGGGGGCTACACCTTC
NA,16,TRBV19,TRBJ1-2,NA,CASSLTGTSGLNGYTF,TGTGCCAGTAGTTTGACTGGTACGTCCGGACTTAATGGCTACACCTTC
NA,14,TRBV6-2/TRBV6-3,TRBJ2-2,NA,CASSYAGGTGELFF,TGTGCCAGCAGTTATGCCGGGGGCACCGGGGAGCTGTTTTTT
NA,15,TRBV2,TRBJ1-2,TRBD1,CASSDPILTGGGYTF,TGTGCCAGCAGTGACCCGATACTGACAGGGGGCGGCTACACCTTC
NA,13,TRBV12-5,TRBJ1-2,NA,CASGLDRDYGYTF,TGTGCTAGTGGTTTGGACAGGGACTATGGCTACACCTTC
NA,15,TRBV30,TRBJ2-2,TRBD1,CAWSVEGGQVGELFF,TGTGCCTGGAGTGTAGAAGGGGGCCAGGTCGGGGAGCTGTTTTTT
NA,12,TRBV5-4,TRBJ1-1,TRBD1,CASSARQGAAFF,TGTGCCAGCAGCGCGCGACAGGGGGCGGCTTTCTTT
NA,18,TRBV19,TRBJ1-5,TRBD1,CASRKSGQGGYSNQPQHF,TGTGCCAGTAGAAAATCCGGACAGGGTGGGTATAGCAATCAGCCCCAGCATTTT
NA,14,TRBV28,TRBJ1-3,NA,CASSSQDSGNTIYF,TGTGCCAGCAGTTCGCAGGATTCTGGAAACACCATATATTTT
NA,14,TRBV7-2,TRBJ2-5,NA,CASSPTGGGETQYF,TGTGCCAGCAGCCCTACGGGTGGTGGAGAGACCCAGTACTTC
NA,13,TRBV7-8,TRBJ2-2,NA,CASSLYSAGELFF,TGTGCCAGCAGCTTATATAGCGCCGGGGAGCTGTTTTTT
NA,14,TRBV9,TRBJ2-7,NA,CASSESTGVGKQYF,TGTGCCAGCAGCGAATCGACGGGGGTGGGGAAGCAGTACTTC
NA,16,TRBV7-9,TRBJ2-1,TRBD2,CASSPSGGVLYNEQFF,TGTGCCAGCAGCCCCTCCGGGGGGGTGCTATACAATGAGCAGTTCTTC
NA,15,TRBV4-3,TRBJ2-5,NA,CASSQDWAGQETQYF,TGCGCCAGCAGCCAAGATTGGGCAGGCCAAGAGACCCAGTACTTC
NA,20,TRBV24-1,TRBJ2-2,TRBD2,CATSDIPGLAGGQVTGELFF,TGTGCCACCAGTGACATACCGGGACTAGCGGGGGGGCAGGTCACCGGGGAGCTGTTTTTT
NA,19,TRBV7-9,TRBJ2-1,TRBD1,CASSSSRTQTGSSYNEQFF,TGTGCCAGCAGCTCTTCTCGGACCCAGACAGGGAGCTCCTACAATGAGCAGTTCTTC
NA,13,TRBV29-1,TRBJ1-2,NA,CSVEDPGNYGYTF,TGCAGCGTTGAAGATCCGGGGAACTATGGCTACACCTTC
NA,12,TRBV2,TRBJ2-3,TRBD2,CASGREADTQYF,TGTGCCAGCGGGAGGGAGGCAGATACGCAGTATTTT
NA,14,TRBV7-8,TRBJ1-1,NA,CASSLTRQNTEAFF,TGTGCCAGCAGCTTAACCCGACAGAACACTGAAGCTTTCTTT
once,12,TRBV10-3,TRBJ1-5,NA,CAIRDSHQPQHF,TGTGCCATCAGGGACAGCCATCAGCCCCAGCATTTT
NA,11,TRBV5-5,TRBJ1-2,NA,CASGAGNGYTF,TGTGCCAGCGGGGCAGGAAATGGCTACACCTTC
NA,13,TRBV7-9,TRBJ1-1,NA,CASSLGAYTEAFF,TGTGCCAGCAGCTTAGGAGCCTATACTGAAGCTTTCTTT
NA,14,TRBV29-1,TRBJ1-4,NA,CSVGWGGLGEKLFF,TGCAGCGTGGGCTGGGGGGGATTGGGAGAAAAACTGTTTTTT
once,14,TRBV23-1,TRBJ1-3,TRBD1,CASTPRGLGNTIYF,TGCGCCAGCACCCCAAGGGGGCTCGGAAACACCATATATTTT
NA,15,TRBV6-5,TRBJ2-1,NA,CASSFGGGPYNEQFF,TGTGCCAGCAGCTTCGGAGGGGGCCCCTACAATGAGCAGTTCTTC
NA,12,TRBV28,TRBJ1-2,NA,CASSRWDIGYTF,TGTGCCAGCAGCCGATGGGACATTGGCTACACCTTC
NA,16,TRBV5-4,TRBJ2-5,NA,CASSLEGRRGKETQYF,TGTGCCAGCAGCTTGGAGGGCAGACGGGGGAAAGAGACCCAGTACTTC
NA,14,TRBV7-9,TRBJ1-1,NA,CASHLLQGNTEAFF,TGTGCCAGCCACCTTCTACAGGGGAACACTGAAGCTTTCTTT
NA,14,TRBV11-2,TRBJ2-3,NA,CASTFDSRTDTQYF,TGTGCCAGCACCTTTGACAGTAGAACAGATACGCAGTATTTT
few,14,TRBV7-9,TRBJ2-5,TRBD2,CASSIPGLAKTQYF,TGTGCCAGCAGCATTCCGGGACTAGCCAAGACCCAGTACTTC
NA,13,TRBV5-1,TRBJ2-2,NA,CASSLTHTGELFF,TGCGCCAGCAGCTTGACACACACCGGGGAGCTGTTTTTT
few,16,TRBV5-4,TRBJ2-3,TRBD1,CASSLAPGQGPDTQYF,TGTGCCAGCAGCTTGGCCCCGGGACAGGGCCCAGATACGCAGTATTTT
NA,17,TRBV7-8,TRBJ1-3,NA,CASSIRQRSFSGNTIYF,TGTGCCAGCAGCATCAGACAGAGATCCTTCTCTGGAAACACCATATATTTT
once,13,TRBV5-1,TRBJ2-5,NA,CASSRSSQETQYF,TGCGCCAGCAGTAGATCGAGTCAAGAGACCCAGTACTTC
NA,12,TRBV5-5,TRBJ1-2,TRBD1,CASNPGTGSYTF,TGTGCCAGCAACCCTGGGACAGGAAGCTACACCTTC
NA,16,TRBV5-4,TRBJ1-1,TRBD1,CASSLGGQVTNTEAFF,TGTGCCAGCAGCTTGGGAGGACAGGTTACGAACACTGAAGCTTTCTTT
NA,16,TRBV5-1,TRBJ1-1,TRBD1,CASSPGTGVMNTEAFF,TGCGCCAGCAGCCCCGGGACAGGGGTCATGAACACTGAAGCTTTCTTT